This T cell receptor (beta chain) was recovered during a study of T cell clonality in common variable immunodeficiency. There are 15 residues in the CDR3. In germline, CDR1 is KGHSH, CDR2 LQKENI. As concerns this clone: The CDR3 end lies 3 residues beyond the end of the read and is filled in from the germline J gene.

Generated by immunoSEQ multiplex PCR, the TCRdb table keeps only in-frame clones and is missing some. In total the sample includes tens of thousands of clones, none of them seen once. The chain links TRBV18 to TRBJ1-2; 9 nucleotides line up with TRBD1. Specimen: peripheral blood mononuclear cells. The sequence was collected from a person between 18 and 70 years old in good health. The CDR3 bases that were read are TGTGCCAGCTCACCTGGACAGGGGACGGTCCACGAC. Amino acids: CASSPGQGTVHD. From start to end, the CDR3 is CASSPGQGTVHDYTF.